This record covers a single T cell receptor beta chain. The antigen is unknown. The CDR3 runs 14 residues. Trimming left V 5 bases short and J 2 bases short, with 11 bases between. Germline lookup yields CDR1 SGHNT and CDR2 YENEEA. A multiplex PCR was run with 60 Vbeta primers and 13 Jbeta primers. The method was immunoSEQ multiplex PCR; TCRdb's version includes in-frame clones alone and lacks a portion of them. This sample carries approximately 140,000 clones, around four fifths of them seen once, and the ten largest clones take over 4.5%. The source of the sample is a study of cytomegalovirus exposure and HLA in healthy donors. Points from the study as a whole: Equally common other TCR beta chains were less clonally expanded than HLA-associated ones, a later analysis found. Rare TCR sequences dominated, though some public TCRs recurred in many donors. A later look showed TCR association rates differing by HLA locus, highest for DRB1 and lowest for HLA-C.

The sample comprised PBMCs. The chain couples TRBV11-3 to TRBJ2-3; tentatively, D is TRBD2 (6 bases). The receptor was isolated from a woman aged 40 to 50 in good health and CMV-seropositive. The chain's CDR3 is CASSPGTYTDTQYF. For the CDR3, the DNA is TGTGCCAGCAGCCCCGGGACTTACACAGATACGCAGTATTTT.